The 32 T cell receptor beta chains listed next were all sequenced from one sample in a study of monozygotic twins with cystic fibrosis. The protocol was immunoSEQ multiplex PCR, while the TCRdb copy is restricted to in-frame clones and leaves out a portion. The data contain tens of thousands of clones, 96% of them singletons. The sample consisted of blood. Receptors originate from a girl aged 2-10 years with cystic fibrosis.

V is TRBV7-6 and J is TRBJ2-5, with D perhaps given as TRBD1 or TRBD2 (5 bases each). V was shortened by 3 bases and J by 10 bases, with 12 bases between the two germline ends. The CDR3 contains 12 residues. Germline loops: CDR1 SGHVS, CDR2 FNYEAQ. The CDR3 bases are TGTGCCAGCAGCTTGGCACGGGACCTCCAGTACTTC. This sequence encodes CASSLARDLQYF.

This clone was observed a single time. The CDR3 here is CASSSGLSTYEQYF. The CDR3, as DNA: TGTGCCAGCAGCTCGGGACTTTCTACCTACGAGCAGTACTTC. V and J are TRBV5-4 and TRBJ2-7; D possibly corresponds to TRBD2 (6 bases). V lost 3 bases, J lost 2 bases, and 12 bases lay in between. CDR3 length: 14 residues. In germline, CDR1 is SGHNT, CDR2 YYREEE (reference sequence).

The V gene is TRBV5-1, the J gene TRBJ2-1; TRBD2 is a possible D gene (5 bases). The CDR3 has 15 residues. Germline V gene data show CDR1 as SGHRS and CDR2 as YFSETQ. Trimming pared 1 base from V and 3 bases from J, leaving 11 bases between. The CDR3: CASSLLRADYNEQFF. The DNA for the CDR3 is TGCGCCAGCAGCTTGTTGAGGGCCGACTACAATGAGCAGTTCTTC.

CDR3 residues: CASSAGQGARSEQFF. The CDR3 DNA reads as TGTGCCAGCAGTGCGGGACAGGGGGCGCGGAGTGAGCAGTTCTTC. V is TRBV2 and J is TRBJ2-1; 12 nucleotides agree with TRBD1. Germline CDR1 and CDR2: SNHLY and FYNNEI. Trimming cost V 4 bases and J 9 bases; bases outside gene matches: 7. CDR3 length equals 15 residues. Combining the CDR3 with reference TRBV2 and TRBJ2-1 gives the whole variable domain EPEVTQTPSHQVTQMGQEVILRCVPISNHLYFYWYRQILGQKVEFLVSFYNNEISEKSEIFDDQFSVERPDGSNFTLKIRSTKLEDSAMYFCASSAGQGARSEQFFGPGTRLTVL.

The CDR3 protein is CASSPTRGLAGGSEQFF. The CDR3 DNA follows: TGTGCCAGCAGCCCGACCCGCGGACTAGCGGGAGGGAGTGAGCAGTTCTTC. The chain combines TRBV14 with TRBJ2-1; 15 bases fit TRBD2. J lost 9 bases, V lost 4 bases, and 10 bases had no gene match. CDR1 SGHDN and CDR2 FVKESK come from the germline V gene. CDR3 length: 17 amino acids. The full variable domain, rest sourced from reference TRBV14 and TRBJ2-1, is EAGVTQFPSHSVIEKGQTVTLRCDPISGHDNLYWYRRVMGKEIKFLLHFVKESKQDESGMPNNRFLAERTGGTYSTLKVQPAELEDSGVYFCASSPTRGLAGGSEQFFGPGTRLTVL.

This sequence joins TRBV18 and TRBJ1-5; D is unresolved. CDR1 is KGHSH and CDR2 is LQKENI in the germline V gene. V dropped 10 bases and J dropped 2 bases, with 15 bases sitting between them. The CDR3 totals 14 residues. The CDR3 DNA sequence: TGTGCCACCGCCGGGGAGCCGGGCAATCAGCCCCAGCATTTT. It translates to CATAGEPGNQPQHF.

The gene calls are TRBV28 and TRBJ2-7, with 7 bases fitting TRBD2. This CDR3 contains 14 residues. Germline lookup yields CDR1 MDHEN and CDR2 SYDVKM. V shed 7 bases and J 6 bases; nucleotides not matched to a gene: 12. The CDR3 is CASISAGRAGEQYF. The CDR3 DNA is TGTGCCAGCATAAGCGCGGGGAGGGCCGGCGAGCAGTACTTC. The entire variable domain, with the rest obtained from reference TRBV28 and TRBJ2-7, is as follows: DVKVTQSSRYLVKRTGEKVFLECVQDMDHENMFWYRQDPGLGLRLIYFSYDVKMKEKGDIPEGYSVSREKKERFSLILESASTNQTSMYLCASISAGRAGEQYFGPGTRLTVT.

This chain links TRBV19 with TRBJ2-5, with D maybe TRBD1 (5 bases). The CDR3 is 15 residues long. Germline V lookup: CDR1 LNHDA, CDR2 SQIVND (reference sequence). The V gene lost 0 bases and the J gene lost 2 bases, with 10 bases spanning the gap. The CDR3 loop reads CASSIEAGSQETQYF. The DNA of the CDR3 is TGTGCCAGTAGTATAGAGGCAGGGTCACAAGAGACCCAGTACTTC.

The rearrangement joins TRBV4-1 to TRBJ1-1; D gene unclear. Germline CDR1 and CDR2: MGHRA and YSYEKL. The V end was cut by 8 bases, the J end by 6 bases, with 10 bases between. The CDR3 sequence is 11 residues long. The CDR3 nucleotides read TGCGCCAGCGCCAGAGGCTCTGAAGCTTTCTTT. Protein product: CASARGSEAFF.

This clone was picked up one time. The CDR3 is CASSSGVGLGVYEQYF. CDR3 nucleotide sequence: TGTGCCAGCAGTTCCGGAGTCGGGCTCGGGGTCTACGAGCAGTACTTC. This rearrangement joins TRBV28 to TRBJ2-7; D possibly corresponds to TRBD2 (5 bases). Germline values: CDR1 MDHEN, CDR2 SYDVKM. The ends were cut back, 4 bases at V and 3 bases at J, with 19 bases in the middle. There are 16 residues in the CDR3.

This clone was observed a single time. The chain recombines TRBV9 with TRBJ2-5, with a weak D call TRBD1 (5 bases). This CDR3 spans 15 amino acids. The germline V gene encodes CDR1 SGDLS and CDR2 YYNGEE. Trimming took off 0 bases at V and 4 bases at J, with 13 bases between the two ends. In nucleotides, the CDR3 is TGTGCCAGCAGCGTAGGCCAGGGAATGGTAGAGACCCAGTACTTC. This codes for CASSVGQGMVETQYF.

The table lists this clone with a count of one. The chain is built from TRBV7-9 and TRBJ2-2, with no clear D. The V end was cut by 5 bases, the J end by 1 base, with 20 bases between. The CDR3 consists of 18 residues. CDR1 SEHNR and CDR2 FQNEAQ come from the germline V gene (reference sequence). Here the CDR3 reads CASSPRLRMGRNTGELFF. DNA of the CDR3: TGTGCCAGCAGCCCCCGGCTACGTATGGGTCGGAACACCGGGGAGCTGTTTTTT. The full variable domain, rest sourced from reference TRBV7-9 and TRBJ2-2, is DTGVSQNPRHKITKRGQNVTFRCDPISEHNRLYWYRQTLGQGPEFLTYFQNEAQLEKSRLLSDRFSAERPKGSFSTLEIQRTEQGDSAMYLCASSPRLRMGRNTGELFFGEGSRLTVL.

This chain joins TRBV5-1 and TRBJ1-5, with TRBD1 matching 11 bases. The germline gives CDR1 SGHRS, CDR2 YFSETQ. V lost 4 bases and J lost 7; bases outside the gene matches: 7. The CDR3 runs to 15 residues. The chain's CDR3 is CASSPGQGALQPQHF. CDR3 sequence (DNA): TGCGCCAGCAGCCCAGGACAGGGGGCTTTGCAGCCCCAGCATTTT.

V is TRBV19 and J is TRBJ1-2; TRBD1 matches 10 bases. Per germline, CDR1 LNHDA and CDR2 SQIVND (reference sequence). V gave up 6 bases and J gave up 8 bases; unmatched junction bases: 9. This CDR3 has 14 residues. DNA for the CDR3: TGTGCCAGTAGCAACGACAGGGGGCAAGAGGGCTACACCTTC. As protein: CASSNDRGQEGYTF.

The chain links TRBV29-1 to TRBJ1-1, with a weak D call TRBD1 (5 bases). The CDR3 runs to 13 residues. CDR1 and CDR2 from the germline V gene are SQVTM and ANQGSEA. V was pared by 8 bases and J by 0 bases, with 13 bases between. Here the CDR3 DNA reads TGCAGCTTACGACAGTTAATGAACACTGAAGCTTTCTTT. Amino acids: CSLRQLMNTEAFF.

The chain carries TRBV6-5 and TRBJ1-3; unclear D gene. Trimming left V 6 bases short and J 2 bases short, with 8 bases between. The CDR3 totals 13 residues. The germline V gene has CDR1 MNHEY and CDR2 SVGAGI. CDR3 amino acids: CASRPGAGNTIYF. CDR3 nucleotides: TGTGCCAGCAGGCCCGGGGCTGGAAACACCATATATTTT.

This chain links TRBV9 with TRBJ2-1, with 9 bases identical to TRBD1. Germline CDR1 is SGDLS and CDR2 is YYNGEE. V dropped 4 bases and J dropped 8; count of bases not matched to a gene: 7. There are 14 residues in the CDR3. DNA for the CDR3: TGTGCCAGCAGCACGGACAGGGGTTCCGATGAGCAGTTCTTC. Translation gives CASSTDRGSDEQFF.

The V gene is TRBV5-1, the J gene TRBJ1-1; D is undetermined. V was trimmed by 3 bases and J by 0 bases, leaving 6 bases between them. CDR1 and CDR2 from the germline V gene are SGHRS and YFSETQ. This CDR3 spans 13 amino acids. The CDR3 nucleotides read TGCGCCAGCAGCTCGGCCTTGAACACTGAAGCTTTCTTT. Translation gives CASSSALNTEAFF.

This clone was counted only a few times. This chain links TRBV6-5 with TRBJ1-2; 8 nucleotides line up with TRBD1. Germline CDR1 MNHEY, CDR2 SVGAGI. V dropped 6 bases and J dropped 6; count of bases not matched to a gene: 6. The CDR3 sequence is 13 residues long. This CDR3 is CASRPQGADGYTF. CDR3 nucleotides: TGTGCCAGCAGACCCCAGGGGGCGGATGGCTACACCTTC.

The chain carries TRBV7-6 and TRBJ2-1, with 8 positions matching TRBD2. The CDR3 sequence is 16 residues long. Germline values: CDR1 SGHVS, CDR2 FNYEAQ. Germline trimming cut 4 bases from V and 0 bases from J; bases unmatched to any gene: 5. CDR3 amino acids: CASSSGTRSSYNEQFF. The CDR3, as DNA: TGTGCCAGCAGCTCGGGGACTAGGAGCTCCTACAATGAGCAGTTCTTC.

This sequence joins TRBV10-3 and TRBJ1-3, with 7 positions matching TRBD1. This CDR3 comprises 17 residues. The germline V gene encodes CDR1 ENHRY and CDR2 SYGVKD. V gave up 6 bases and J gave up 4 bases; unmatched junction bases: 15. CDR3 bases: TGTGCCATCAGGACGGGACAGATCGGTTCTGAAGGAAACACCATATATTTT. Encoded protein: CAIRTGQIGSEGNTIYF.

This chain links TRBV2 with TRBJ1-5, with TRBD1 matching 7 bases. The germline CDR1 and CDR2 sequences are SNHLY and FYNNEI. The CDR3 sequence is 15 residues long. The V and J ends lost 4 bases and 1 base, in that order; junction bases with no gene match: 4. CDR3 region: CASSVGDRSNQPQHF. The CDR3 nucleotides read TGTGCCAGCAGTGTAGGGGACAGAAGCAATCAGCCCCAGCATTTT.

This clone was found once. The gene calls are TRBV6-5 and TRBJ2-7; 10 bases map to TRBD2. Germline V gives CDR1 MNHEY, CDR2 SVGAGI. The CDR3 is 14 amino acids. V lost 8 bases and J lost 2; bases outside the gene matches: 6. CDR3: CASGASGSPYEQYF. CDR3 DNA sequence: TGTGCCAGCGGGGCTAGCGGGAGCCCCTACGAGCAGTACTTC.

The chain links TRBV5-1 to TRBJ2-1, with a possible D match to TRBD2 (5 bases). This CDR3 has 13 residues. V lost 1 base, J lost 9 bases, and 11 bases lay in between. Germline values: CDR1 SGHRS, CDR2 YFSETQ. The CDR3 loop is CASSLYEGREQFF. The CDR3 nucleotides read TGCGCCAGCAGCTTGTACGAGGGCCGTGAGCAGTTCTTC. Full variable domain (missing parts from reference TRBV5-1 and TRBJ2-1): KAGVTQTPRYLIKTRGQQVTLSCSPISGHRSVSWYQQTPGQGLQFLFEYFSETQRNKGNFPGRFSGRQFSNSRSEMNVSTLELGDSALYLCASSLYEGREQFFGPGTRLTVL.

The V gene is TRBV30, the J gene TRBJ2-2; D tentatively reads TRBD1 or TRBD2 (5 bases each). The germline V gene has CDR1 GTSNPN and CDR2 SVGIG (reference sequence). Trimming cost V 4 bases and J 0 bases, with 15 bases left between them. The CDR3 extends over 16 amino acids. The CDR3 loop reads CAWNRLGPANTGELFF. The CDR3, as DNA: TGTGCCTGGAACCGTTTGGGACCGGCGAACACCGGGGAGCTGTTTTTT.

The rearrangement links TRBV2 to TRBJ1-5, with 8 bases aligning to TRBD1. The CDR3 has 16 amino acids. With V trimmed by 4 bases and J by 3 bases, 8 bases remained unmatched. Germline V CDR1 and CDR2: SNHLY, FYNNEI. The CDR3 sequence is CASSGGATGVNQPQHF. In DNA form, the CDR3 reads TGTGCCAGCAGTGGGGGGGCGACAGGGGTCAATCAGCCCCAGCATTTT.

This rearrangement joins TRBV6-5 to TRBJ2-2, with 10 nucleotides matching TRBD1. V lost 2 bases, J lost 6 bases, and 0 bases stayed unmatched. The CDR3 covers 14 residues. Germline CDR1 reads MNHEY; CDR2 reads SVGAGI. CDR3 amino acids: CASSYGQGAGELFF. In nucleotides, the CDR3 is TGTGCCAGCAGTTACGGACAGGGGGCCGGGGAGCTGTTTTTT.

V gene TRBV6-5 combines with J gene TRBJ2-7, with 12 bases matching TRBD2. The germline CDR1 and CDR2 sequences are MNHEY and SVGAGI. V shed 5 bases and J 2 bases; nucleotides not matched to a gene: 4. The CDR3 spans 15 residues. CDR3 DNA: TGTGCCAGCAGTCAAACTAGCGGGAGGACCTACGAGCAGTACTTC. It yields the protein CASSQTSGRTYEQYF.

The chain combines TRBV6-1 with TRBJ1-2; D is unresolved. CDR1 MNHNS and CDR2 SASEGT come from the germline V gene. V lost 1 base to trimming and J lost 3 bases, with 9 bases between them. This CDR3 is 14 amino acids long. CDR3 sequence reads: CASSEGAGYYGYTF. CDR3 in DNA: TGTGCCAGCAGTGAAGGAGCCGGTTACTATGGCTACACCTTC.

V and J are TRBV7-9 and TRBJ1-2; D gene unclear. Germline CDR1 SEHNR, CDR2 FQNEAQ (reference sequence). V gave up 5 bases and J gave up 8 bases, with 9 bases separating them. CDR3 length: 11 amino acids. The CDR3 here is CASSLGLGYTF. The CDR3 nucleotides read TGTGCCAGCAGCCTGGGGTTAGGCTACACCTTC.

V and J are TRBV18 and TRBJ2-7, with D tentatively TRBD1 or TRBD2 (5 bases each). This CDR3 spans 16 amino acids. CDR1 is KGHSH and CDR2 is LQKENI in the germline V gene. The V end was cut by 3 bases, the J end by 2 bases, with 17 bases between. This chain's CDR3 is CASSPRGATMAYEQYF. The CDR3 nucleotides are TGTGCCAGCTCACCGAGAGGGGCAACGATGGCCTACGAGCAGTACTTC.

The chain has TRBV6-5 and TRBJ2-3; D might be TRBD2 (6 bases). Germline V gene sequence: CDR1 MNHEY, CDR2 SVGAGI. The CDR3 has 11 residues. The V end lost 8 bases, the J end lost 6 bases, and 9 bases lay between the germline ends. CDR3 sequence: CASSGVDTQYF. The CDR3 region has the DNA TGTGCCAGCTCGGGGGTGGATACGCAGTATTTT.